The T cell receptor beta chain under discussion was sequenced for a study of metastatic and nonmetastatic thyroid tumors. Study-level information: Peripheral blood and tumor or nodule samples from malignant and benign thyroid patients were compared.

TCRdb re-called the PCR reads with MiXCR. In the table there are about 25,000 clones, around a fifth of which are singletons. None of the patients had undergone any treatment ahead of thyroid surgery. This clone was observed at least ten times. Material for sequencing was blood. The sequence came from a male donor with papillary thyroid cancer or a benign thyroid nodule (not recorded which). Some clones in this sample may be carry-over from other donors' samples.

CDR3 sequence reads: CASTRTGSNSPLHF. The CDR3 coding sequence is TGTGCCAGCACCCGGACAGGGTCTAATTCACCCCTCCACTTT. The J gene is TRBJ1-6, the V gene TRBV6-1, with 8 bases aligning to TRBD1. This CDR3 has 14 amino acids. Germline CDR1 and CDR2: MNHNS and SASEGT. V shed 7 bases and J 6 bases; nucleotides not matched to a gene: 5.